This TCR beta chain was sequenced during a study of cytomegalovirus exposure and HLA in healthy donors. The CDR3 is 17 residues long. V gave up 3 bases and J gave up 8 bases; unmatched junction bases: 15. In germline, CDR1 is SGDLS, CDR2 YYNGEE. PCR involved 60 Vbeta and 13 Jbeta primers. Assay used: immunoSEQ multiplex PCR; TCRdb lists only in-frame clones, some missing. The sample contains approximately 110,000 clones, 67% of which appear only once. The specimen sequenced was PBMCs. The chain recombines TRBV9 with TRBJ2-4; 9 bases line up with TRBD2. The sequence came from a man aged 18 to 30 in good health and CMV-seropositive. This chain's CDR3 is CASSARPQAGGLDIQYF. As DNA, the CDR3 is TGTGCCAGCAGCGCGCGACCCCAGGCGGGGGGGTTGGACATTCAGTACTTC.